The source of this TCR beta chain is a study of CD8 T cells in ankylosing spondylitis. Regarding the study as a whole: Some of the motif variants had earlier been found in reactive arthritis patients' fluid and blood. In ankylosing spondylitis blood, a motif of roughly eight highly homologous TCR beta variants appeared characteristic.

With 3 bases removed from V and 6 bases from J, the gap between germline ends came to 18 bases. The CDR3 length is 16 residues. As to this clonotype: Its antigen is not identified.

One entry per CDR3 protein results from TCRdb running MiXCR on the 5' RACE reads. In the table there are about 150,000 distinct CDR3 sequences, around a third of which are singletons. This clonotype was obtained from a male donor with ankylosing spondylitis. Material: synovial fluid, either unsorted or a sorted T cell fraction (not recorded which). This rearrangement joins TRBV12-3 or TRBV12-4 to TRBJ2-1, with D perhaps TRBD2 (6 bases). The CDR3 reads CASSFRGRGVGNEQFF. The CDR3, as DNA: TGTGCCAGCAGTTTCCGCGGGCGGGGAGTAGGCAATGAGCAGTTCTTC.